Listed here are 32 T cell receptor beta chains from one sample, sequenced in a study of blood T cell repertoires in COVID-19. Generated by immunoSEQ multiplex PCR, the TCRdb table keeps only in-frame clones and is missing some. This sample has approximately 250,000 clones, with about 89% found just once. The material sequenced was peripheral blood. The receptor set was obtained from an older woman who had recovered from COVID-19.

This clone has just one count. The chain combines TRBV7-2 with TRBJ1-1, with D perhaps matching TRBD1 (5 bases). The CDR3 length is 14 residues. V gave up 1 base and J gave up 3 bases, with 9 bases separating them. Germline values: CDR1 SGHTA, CDR2 FQGNSA. CDR3 sequence (DNA): TGTGCCAGCAGCTTAGGTGGGGGGGACACTGAAGCTTTCTTT. Protein: CASSLGGGDTEAFF.

CDR3 sequence (DNA): TGTGCCAGCAGCTTGGAAAGGAGATATGGCTACACCTTC. Its protein is CASSLERRYGYTF. The rearrangement uses TRBV5-4 and TRBJ1-2; the D is unclear. The V gene's germline CDR1 is SGHNT and CDR2 YYREEE (reference sequence). The CDR3 loop spans 13 amino acids. With 0 bases removed from V and 5 bases from J, the gap between germline ends came to 8 bases.

This clone appeared a single time. The chain couples TRBV19 to TRBJ1-1; D remains ambiguous. CDR3 length: 13 residues. Germline assignment: CDR1 LNHDA and CDR2 SQIVND (reference sequence). Between the trimmed V and J ends, which lost 3 bases and 0 bases, there was a span of 5 bases. CDR3 sequence reads: CASSITMNTEAFF. The CDR3 nucleotides read TGTGCCAGTAGTATTACTATGAACACTGAAGCTTTCTTT.

The J gene is TRBJ2-3, the V gene TRBV7-8; D possibly corresponds to TRBD1 (6 bases). The CDR3 is 20 residues long. Germline V gene sequence: CDR1 SGHVS, CDR2 FQNEAQ. V dropped 0 bases and J dropped 1 base, with 23 bases sitting between them. The DNA for the CDR3 is TGTGCCAGCAGCTTAGCGCAGGGGACACTTACCCGAACGGGCACAGATACGCAGTATTTT. Amino acids: CASSLAQGTLTRTGTDTQYF.

The rearrangement uses TRBV29-1 and TRBJ2-1; 8 nucleotides align to TRBD2. After removal of 6 bases from V and 0 bases from J, the junction contained 7 bases not matched to a gene. Germline values: CDR1 SQVTM, CDR2 ANQGSEA. The CDR3 sequence is 15 residues long. Here the CDR3 reads CSVTGGAISYNEQFF. The CDR3 DNA sequence: TGCAGCGTGACCGGGGGGGCTATCTCCTACAATGAGCAGTTCTTC.

Concerning this clone: An end of the junction differs from the germline gene, which may be a read error. The chain recombines TRBV3-1 (or the pseudogene TRBV3-2) with TRBJ2-7; 12 bases line up with TRBD2. The CDR3 has 15 residues. CDR1 and CDR2 from the germline V gene are LGHDT and YNNKEL (reference sequence). Written as DNA, the CDR3 is TGTGCCAGCACCCAAACGGGACTAGCGGGTTTCGAGCAGTACTTC. Residues: CASTQTGLAGFEQYF.

The genes are TRBV4-3 and TRBJ2-1; 8 bases match TRBD1. This CDR3 has 19 amino acids. Trimming at V came to 0 bases and at J to 4 bases, leaving 14 bases not matched to a gene. Germline CDR1 LGHNA, CDR2 YSLEER. CDR3 in DNA: TGCGCCAGCAGCCAAGATCGGATGACAGGGGCCTTAGTATACAATGAGCAGTTCTTC. It translates to CASSQDRMTGALVYNEQFF.

This clone was found once. The chain is built from TRBV12-3 or TRBV12-4 and TRBJ1-3; D unresolved. Trimming cost V 4 bases and J 1 base, with 5 bases left between them. The CDR3 consists of 13 residues. The CDR3 DNA reads as TGTGCCAGCAGTTGGGAGTCTGGAAACACCATATATTTT. Protein product: CASSWESGNTIYF.

V usage is TRBV5-1 and J usage is TRBJ1-2; D is perhaps TRBD1 (5 bases). V was clipped by 4 bases and J by 7 bases, with 23 bases between them. Germline V gives CDR1 SGHRS, CDR2 YFSETQ. The CDR3 loop spans 16 amino acids. CDR3 DNA: TGCGCCAGCAGCCCGAGGATCGGGGGATTGGTCGGTGGCTACACCTTC. Translated, it gives CASSPRIGGLVGGYTF.

The rearrangement joins TRBV7-9 to TRBJ1-2, with TRBD1 as a possible D gene (6 bases). Per the germline V gene, CDR1 is SEHNR and CDR2 is FQNEAQ (reference sequence). The CDR3 runs 14 residues. With 5 bases removed from V and 4 bases from J, the gap between germline ends came to 14 bases. DNA of the CDR3: TGTGCCAGCAGCCCGGACAGTCGAGCCTATGGCTACACCTTC. Its translation: CASSPDSRAYGYTF.

This chain joins TRBV4-1 and TRBJ1-4; possibly TRBD1 for D (5 bases). Germline V CDR1 and CDR2: MGHRA, YSYEKL. V lost 3 bases and J 2 bases, leaving 10 bases between the germline ends. This CDR3 is built from 15 residues. This chain's CDR3 is CASSHKQGTNEKLFF. The CDR3 nucleotides read TGCGCCAGCAGCCACAAGCAGGGTACTAATGAAAAACTGTTTTTT.

This rearrangement joins TRBV18 to TRBJ2-1, with TRBD2 matching 7 bases. Germline-derived CDR1 and CDR2 are KGHSH and LQKENI. The CDR3 has 16 residues. J lost 5 bases, V lost 3 bases, and 10 bases had no gene match. CDR3 in DNA: TGTGCCAGCTCACCGTCGGGGAGGGTAGGAGACAATGAGCAGTTCTTC. Amino acid sequence: CASSPSGRVGDNEQFF.

The chain couples TRBV28 to TRBJ2-7; tentative D call: TRBD2 (6 bases). The CDR3 has 18 residues. V lost 6 bases, J lost 0 bases, and 24 bases lay in between. The V gene's germline CDR1 is MDHEN and CDR2 SYDVKM. CDR3: CASSTHLKLATYSYEQYF. The CDR3 region has the DNA TGTGCCAGCAGCACCCATCTTAAACTAGCCACGTACTCCTACGAGCAGTACTTC.

The chain links TRBV6-6 to TRBJ2-7; 8 bases align to TRBD1. The CDR3 is 12 amino acids. J was trimmed by 6 bases and V by 5 bases; bases with no gene match: 3. CDR1 MNHNY and CDR2 SVGAGI come from the germline V gene (reference sequence). The CDR3 nucleotides read TGTGCCAGCAGTGACAGGGGTGGCGAGCAGTACTTC. It translates to CASSDRGGEQYF.

The chain combines TRBV10-3 with TRBJ2-2; 8 nucleotides line up with TRBD2. Losses at the gene ends were 8 bases for V and 4 bases for J; bases not matched to a gene: 9. The V gene's germline CDR1 is ENHRY and CDR2 SYGVKD. The CDR3 is made up of 15 amino acids. The CDR3 sequence is CAISGGGRATGELFF. For the CDR3, the DNA is TGTGCCATCTCGGGAGGGGGTCGAGCCACCGGGGAGCTGTTTTTT.

This clone was found once. The chain has TRBV4-3 and TRBJ2-7, with D possibly TRBD2 on 6 matching bases. Between the trimmed V and J ends, which lost 4 bases and 4 bases, there was a span of 11 bases. This CDR3 spans 13 amino acids. Germline V gene data show CDR1 as LGHNA and CDR2 as YSLEER. CDR3 sequence: CASSPRAGYEQYF. The DNA for the CDR3 is TGCGCCAGCAGCCCCCGGGCGGGATACGAGCAGTACTTC.

The chain is built from TRBV28 and TRBJ2-1, with 13 bases aligning to TRBD2. Germline values: CDR1 MDHEN, CDR2 SYDVKM. The CDR3 runs to 17 residues. V lost 6 bases and J lost 0; bases outside the gene matches: 5. The CDR3 region is CASRSGLAGYSYNEQFF. CDR3 nucleotides: TGTGCCAGCAGGTCGGGACTAGCGGGGTACTCCTACAATGAGCAGTTCTTC.

V is TRBV19 and J is TRBJ1-1, with D perhaps TRBD1 (6 bases). There are 13 residues in the CDR3. Germline CDR1 and CDR2: LNHDA and SQIVND (reference sequence). V was trimmed by 5 bases and J by 4 bases, leaving 11 bases between them. The CDR3 DNA reads TGTGCCAGTAGTTCTACAGGGCGCACTGAAGCTTTCTTT. Encoded protein: CASSSTGRTEAFF.

The rearrangement joins TRBV10-3 to TRBJ1-2; D gene unclear. Germline V gene data show CDR1 as ENHRY and CDR2 as SYGVKD. This CDR3 has 13 amino acids. With 2 bases removed from V and 3 bases from J, the gap between germline ends came to 7 bases. In DNA form, the CDR3 reads TGTGCCATCAGTGAGAGGGAGTACTATGGCTACACCTTC. Its translation: CAISEREYYGYTF.

The chain recombines TRBV2 with TRBJ2-1; 10 nucleotides agree with TRBD2. This CDR3 spans 14 amino acids. CDR1 SNHLY and CDR2 FYNNEI come from the germline V gene. V dropped 9 bases and J dropped 8; count of bases not matched to a gene: 10. The CDR3 DNA reads as TGTGCCAGTAAGGATAGCGGGGGGTCTTATGAGCAGTTCTTC. Translating gives CASKDSGGSYEQFF.

The chain employs TRBV3-1 (or the pseudogene TRBV3-2) and TRBJ1-5; D possibly corresponds to TRBD1 (6 bases). V was pared by 4 bases and J by 4 bases, with 14 bases between. This CDR3 spans 15 amino acids. From germline, CDR1 is LGHDT and CDR2 YNNKEL (reference sequence). The CDR3 nucleotides are TGTGCCAGCAGCCTCGGGACACACTCTAATCAGCCCCAGCATTTT. Amino acids: CASSLGTHSNQPQHF.

The J gene is TRBJ1-2, the V gene TRBV20-1, with D uncertain. Germline V CDR1 and CDR2: DFQATT, SNEGSKA (reference sequence). Trimming took 1 base from V and 8 from J, leaving 8 bases between them. The CDR3 is 11 residues long. In DNA, the CDR3 is TGCAGTGCTAGAGTACCGAGCGGCTACACCTTC. Protein product: CSARVPSGYTF.

This clone showed up just a few times. The chain is built from TRBV18 and TRBJ1-5; 7 nucleotides match TRBD1. This CDR3 is built from 14 residues. The V segment lost 3 bases and the J segment 4 bases; nucleotides outside the gene matches: 3. Germline V gene lookup returns CDR1 KGHSH and CDR2 LQKENI. The CDR3 reads CASSPPGGNQPQHF. The CDR3 bases are TGTGCCAGCTCACCCCCAGGGGGTAATCAGCCCCAGCATTTT.

V gene TRBV7-9 combines with J gene TRBJ2-2; possibly TRBD2 for D (6 bases). The CDR3 totals 12 residues. Germline assignment: CDR1 SEHNR and CDR2 FQNEAQ (reference sequence). V lost 4 bases and J 10 bases, leaving 10 bases between the germline ends. The CDR3 bases are TGTGCCAGCAGCTCGCGGGGTGAGGAGCTGTTTTTT. Encoded protein: CASSSRGEELFF.

V gene TRBV4-3 combines with J gene TRBJ2-7; D perhaps matches TRBD2 (6 bases). Between the trimmed V and J ends, which lost 5 bases and 2 bases, there was a span of 10 bases. Germline assignment: CDR1 LGHNA and CDR2 YSLEER. The CDR3 covers 13 residues. DNA of the CDR3: TGCGCCAGCAGCTGCCGGGAGCCCTACGAGCAGTACTTC. This sequence encodes CASSCREPYEQYF.

The J gene is TRBJ1-6, the V gene TRBV11-3; possible D gene TRBD1, 5 bases. The CDR3 consists of 13 residues. The V gene lost 5 bases and the J gene lost 10 bases, with 12 bases spanning the gap. Germline lookup yields CDR1 SGHNT and CDR2 YENEEA. The CDR3 DNA follows: TGTGCCAGCAGCGCTCAGGGTGACTCACCCCTCCACTTT. Translation: CASSAQGDSPLHF. Together with reference TRBV11-3 and TRBJ1-6, the CDR3 gives the full variable domain: EAGVVQSPRYKIIEKKQPVAFWCNPISGHNTLYWYLQNLGQGPELLIRYENEEAVDDSQLPKDRFSAERLKGVDSTLKIQPAELGDSAVYLCASSAQGDSPLHFGNGTRLTVT.

The rearrangement joins TRBV28 to TRBJ1-5; D is unclear. V was cut by 4 bases and J by 10 bases, with 11 bases left in between. The V gene's germline CDR1 is MDHEN and CDR2 SYDVKM. This CDR3 contains 12 residues. The CDR3 DNA sequence: TGTGCCAGCAGTTATCCAGCAGGTCCCCAGCATTTT. Its protein product is CASSYPAGPQHF.

The chain links TRBV28 to TRBJ2-7; possibly TRBD2 for D (6 bases). The CDR3 extends over 14 amino acids. Germline CDR1 and CDR2: MDHEN and SYDVKM. V was pared by 3 bases and J by 6 bases, with 15 bases between. CDR3 bases: TGTGCCAGCAGTTTGGCGGGGTTTGATTTCGAGCAGTACTTC. Translation gives CASSLAGFDFEQYF.

CDR3 nucleotides: TGTGCCAGCAGCTTGGAGGGGGCGTTAGGCTACACCTTC. As protein: CASSLEGALGYTF. The chain combines TRBV12-3 or TRBV12-4 with TRBJ1-2; 7 bases fit TRBD1. V lost 6 bases, J lost 8 bases, and 9 bases stayed unmatched. The CDR3 is 13 residues long.

The V and J genes are TRBV6-1 and TRBJ2-1; weak D call: TRBD1 (6 bases). Germline V gives CDR1 MNHNS, CDR2 SASEGT. The CDR3 totals 14 residues. The V end lost 1 base, the J end lost 6 bases, and 10 bases lay between the germline ends. The CDR3 DNA reads as TGTGCCAGCAGTGAAGACAGGGCACGCAATGAGCAGTTCTTC. Protein: CASSEDRARNEQFF.

This clone was recorded a few times. The V gene is TRBV4-1, the J gene TRBJ2-1, with D perhaps TRBD1 (6 bases). Germline loops: CDR1 MGHRA, CDR2 YSYEKL. The V and J ends lost 6 bases and 0 bases respectively, with 15 bases between them. The CDR3 contains 16 residues. This CDR3 is CASRGGWTSSYNEQFF. The CDR3 nucleotides read TGCGCCAGCAGAGGGGGATGGACAAGCTCCTACAATGAGCAGTTCTTC.

The gene calls are TRBV6-6 and TRBJ2-5; weak D call: TRBD1 (6 bases). Per germline, CDR1 MNHNY and CDR2 SVGAGI (reference sequence). This CDR3 region has 14 residues. V was pared by 5 bases and J by 0 bases, with 10 bases between. The CDR3 DNA reads as TGTGCCAGCAGTAAAGGACAGAACCAAGAGACCCAGTACTTC. It codes for CASSKGQNQETQYF.